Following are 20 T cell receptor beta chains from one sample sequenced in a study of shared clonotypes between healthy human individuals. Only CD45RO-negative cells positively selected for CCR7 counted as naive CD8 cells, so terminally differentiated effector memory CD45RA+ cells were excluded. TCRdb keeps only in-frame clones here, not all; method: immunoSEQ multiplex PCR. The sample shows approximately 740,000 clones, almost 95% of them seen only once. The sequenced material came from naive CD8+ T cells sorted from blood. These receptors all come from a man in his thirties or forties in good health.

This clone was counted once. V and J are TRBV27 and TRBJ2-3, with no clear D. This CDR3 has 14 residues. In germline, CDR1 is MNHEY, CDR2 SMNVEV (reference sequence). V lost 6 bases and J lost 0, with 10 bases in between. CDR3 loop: CASSNQYSTDTQYF. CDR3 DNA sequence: TGTGCCAGCAGCAACCAGTACAGCACAGATACGCAGTATTTT.

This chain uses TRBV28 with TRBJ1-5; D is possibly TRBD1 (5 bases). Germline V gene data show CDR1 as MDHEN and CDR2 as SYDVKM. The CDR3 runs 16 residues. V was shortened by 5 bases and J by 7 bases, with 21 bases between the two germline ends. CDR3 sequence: CASSPSGSDSRQPQHF. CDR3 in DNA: TGTGCCAGCAGTCCCTCAGGGAGCGACAGTAGACAGCCCCAGCATTTT.

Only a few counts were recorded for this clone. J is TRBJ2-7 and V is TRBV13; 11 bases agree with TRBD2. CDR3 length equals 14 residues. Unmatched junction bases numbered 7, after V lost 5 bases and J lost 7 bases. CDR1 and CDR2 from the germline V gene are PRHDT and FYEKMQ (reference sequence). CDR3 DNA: TGTGCCAGCAGCCCGGGACTAGCGGTCGGAGAGCAGTACTTC. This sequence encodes CASSPGLAVGEQYF.

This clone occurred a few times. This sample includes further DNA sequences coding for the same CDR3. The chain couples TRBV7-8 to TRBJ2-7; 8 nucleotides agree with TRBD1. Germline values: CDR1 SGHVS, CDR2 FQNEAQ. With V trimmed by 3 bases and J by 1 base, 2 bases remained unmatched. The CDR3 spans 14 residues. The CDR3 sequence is CASSLRTGSYEQYF. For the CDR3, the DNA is TGTGCCAGCAGCTTGAGGACAGGGTCCTACGAGCAGTACTTC.

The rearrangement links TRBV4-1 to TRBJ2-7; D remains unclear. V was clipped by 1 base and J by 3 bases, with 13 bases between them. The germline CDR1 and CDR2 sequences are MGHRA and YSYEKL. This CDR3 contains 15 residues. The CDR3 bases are TGCGCCAGCAGCCAAGCGGCTGATGGGTTCTACGAGCAGTACTTC. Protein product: CASSQAADGFYEQYF.

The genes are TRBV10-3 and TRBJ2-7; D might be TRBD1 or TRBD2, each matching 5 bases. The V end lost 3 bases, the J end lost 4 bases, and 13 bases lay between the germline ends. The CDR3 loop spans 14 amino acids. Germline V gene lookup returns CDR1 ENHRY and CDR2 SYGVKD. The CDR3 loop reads CAISDSGALYEQYF. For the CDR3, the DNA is TGTGCCATCAGTGATTCCGGGGCGTTATACGAGCAGTACTTC.

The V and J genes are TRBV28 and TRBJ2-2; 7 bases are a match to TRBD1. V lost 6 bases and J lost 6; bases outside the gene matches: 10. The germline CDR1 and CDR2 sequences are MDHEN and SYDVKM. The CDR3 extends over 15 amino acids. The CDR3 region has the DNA TGTGCCAGCAGGCAGGGACAGCCAACCCCCGGGGAGCTGTTTTTT. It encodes CASRQGQPTPGELFF.

The DNA for the CDR3 is TGTGCCAGCAGCCAAACTAGCGGGAGGACAGATACGCAGTATTTT. Protein sequence: CASSQTSGRTDTQYF. The chain carries TRBV13 and TRBJ2-3; 12 bases agree with TRBD2. J lost 3 bases, V lost 5 bases, and 3 bases had no gene match. Per the germline V gene, CDR1 is PRHDT and CDR2 is FYEKMQ (reference sequence). The CDR3 runs to 15 residues.

CDR3 in DNA: TGTGCCAGCAGTGTGGGTTTAGCGGGAGTCATTCAGTACTTC. This gives the protein CASSVGLAGVIQYF. This chain joins TRBV2 and TRBJ2-4; 9 bases align to TRBD2. Per germline, CDR1 SNHLY and CDR2 FYNNEI. V lost 4 bases and J lost 9; bases outside the gene matches: 7. The CDR3 is 14 amino acids.

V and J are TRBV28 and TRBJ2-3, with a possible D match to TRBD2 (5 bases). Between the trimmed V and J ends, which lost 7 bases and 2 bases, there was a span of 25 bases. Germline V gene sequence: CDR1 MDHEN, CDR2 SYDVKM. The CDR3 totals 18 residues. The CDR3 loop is CASKTFPSSKGDTDTQYF. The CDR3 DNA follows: TGTGCCAGCAAGACTTTCCCTTCGTCTAAGGGAGACACAGATACGCAGTATTTT.

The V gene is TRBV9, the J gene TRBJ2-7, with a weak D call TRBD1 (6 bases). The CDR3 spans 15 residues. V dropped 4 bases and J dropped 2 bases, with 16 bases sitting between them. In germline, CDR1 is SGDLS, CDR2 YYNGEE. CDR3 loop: CASSPGWDNPYEQYF. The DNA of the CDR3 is TGTGCCAGCAGCCCGGGGTGGGACAACCCCTACGAGCAGTACTTC.

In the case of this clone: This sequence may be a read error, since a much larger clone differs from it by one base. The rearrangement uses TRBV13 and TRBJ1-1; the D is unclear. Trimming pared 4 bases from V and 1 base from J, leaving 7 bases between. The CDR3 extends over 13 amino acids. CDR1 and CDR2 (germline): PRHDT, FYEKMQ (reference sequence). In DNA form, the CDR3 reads TGTGCCAGCAGCTCCCCAGGGAACACTGAAGCTTTCTTT. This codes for CASSSPGNTEAFF.

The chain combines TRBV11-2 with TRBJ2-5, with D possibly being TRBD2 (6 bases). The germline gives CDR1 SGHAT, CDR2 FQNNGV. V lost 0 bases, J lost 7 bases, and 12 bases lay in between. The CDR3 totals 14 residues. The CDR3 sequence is CASSLDPGVGTQYF. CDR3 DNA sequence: TGTGCCAGCAGCTTAGATCCGGGAGTAGGGACCCAGTACTTC.

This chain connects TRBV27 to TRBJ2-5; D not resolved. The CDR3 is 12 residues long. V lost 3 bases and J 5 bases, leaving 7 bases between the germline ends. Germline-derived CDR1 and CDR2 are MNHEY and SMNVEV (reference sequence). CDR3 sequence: CASSFIGETQYF. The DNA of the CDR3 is TGTGCCAGCAGTTTCATAGGGGAGACCCAGTACTTC.

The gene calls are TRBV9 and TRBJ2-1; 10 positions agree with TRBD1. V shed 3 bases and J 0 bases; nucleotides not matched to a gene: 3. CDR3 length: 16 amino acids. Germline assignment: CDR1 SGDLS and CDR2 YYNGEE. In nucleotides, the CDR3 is TGTGCCAGCAGCGGGACAGGGGGTAGCTCCTACAATGAGCAGTTCTTC. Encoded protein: CASSGTGGSSYNEQFF. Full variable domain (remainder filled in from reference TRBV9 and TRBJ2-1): DSGVTQTPKHLITATGQRVTLRCSPRSGDLSVYWYQQSLDQGLQFLIQYYNGEERAKGNILERFSAQQFPDLHSELNLSSLELGDSALYFCASSGTGGSSYNEQFFGPGTRLTVL.

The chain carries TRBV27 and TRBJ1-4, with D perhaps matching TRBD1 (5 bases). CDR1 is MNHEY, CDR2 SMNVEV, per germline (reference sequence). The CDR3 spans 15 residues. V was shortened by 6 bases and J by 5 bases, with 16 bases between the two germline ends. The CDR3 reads CASRSGGRDNEKLFF. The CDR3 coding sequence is TGTGCCAGCAGATCCGGGGGACGGGACAATGAAAAACTGTTTTTT.

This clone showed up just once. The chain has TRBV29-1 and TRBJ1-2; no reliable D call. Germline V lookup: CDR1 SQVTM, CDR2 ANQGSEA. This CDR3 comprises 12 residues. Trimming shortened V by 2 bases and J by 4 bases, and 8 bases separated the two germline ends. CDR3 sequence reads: CSVEWVAYGYTF. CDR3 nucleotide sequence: TGCAGCGTTGAATGGGTGGCCTATGGCTACACCTTC.

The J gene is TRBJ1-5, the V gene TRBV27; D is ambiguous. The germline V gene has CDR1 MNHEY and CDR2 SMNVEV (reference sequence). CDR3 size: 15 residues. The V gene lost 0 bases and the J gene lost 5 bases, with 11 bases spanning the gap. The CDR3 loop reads CASSLSFREDQPQHF. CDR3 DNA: TGTGCCAGCAGTTTATCATTCCGAGAAGATCAGCCCCAGCATTTT.

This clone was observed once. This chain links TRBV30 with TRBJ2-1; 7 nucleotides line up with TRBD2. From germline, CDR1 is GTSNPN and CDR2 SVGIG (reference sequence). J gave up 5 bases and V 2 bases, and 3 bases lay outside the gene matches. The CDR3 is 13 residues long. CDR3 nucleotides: TGTGCCTGGAGTTTCGCGGGAGACAATGAGCAGTTCTTC. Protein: CAWSFAGDNEQFF. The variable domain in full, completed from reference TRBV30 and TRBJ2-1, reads SQTIHQWPATLVQPVGSPLSLECTVEGTSNPNLYWYRQAAGRGLQLLFYSVGIGQISSEVPQNLSASRPQDRQFILSSKKLLLSDSGFYLCAWSFAGDNEQFFGPGTRLTVL.

The CDR3, as DNA: TGTGCCAGCAGTCTAAACAGGCAAGAGACCCAGTACTTC. Protein sequence: CASSLNRQETQYF. The chain joins TRBV6-5 to TRBJ2-5, with a weak D call TRBD1 (5 bases). CDR3 size: 13 residues. In germline, CDR1 is MNHEY, CDR2 SVGAGI. V was clipped by 5 bases and J by 2 bases, with 9 bases between them.